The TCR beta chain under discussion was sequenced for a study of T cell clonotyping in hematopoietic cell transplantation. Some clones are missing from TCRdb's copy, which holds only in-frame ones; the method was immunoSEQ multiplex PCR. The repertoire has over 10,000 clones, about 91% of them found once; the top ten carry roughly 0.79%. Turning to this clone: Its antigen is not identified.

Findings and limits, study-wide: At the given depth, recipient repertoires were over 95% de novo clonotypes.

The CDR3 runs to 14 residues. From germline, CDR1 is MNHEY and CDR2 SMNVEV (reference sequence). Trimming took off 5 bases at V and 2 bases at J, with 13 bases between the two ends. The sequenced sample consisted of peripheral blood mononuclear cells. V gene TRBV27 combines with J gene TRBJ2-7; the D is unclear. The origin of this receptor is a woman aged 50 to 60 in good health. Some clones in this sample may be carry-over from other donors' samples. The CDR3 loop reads CASSLYLYPYEQYF. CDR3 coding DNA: TGTGCCAGCAGTCTGTATCTTTACCCCTACGAGCAGTACTTC.